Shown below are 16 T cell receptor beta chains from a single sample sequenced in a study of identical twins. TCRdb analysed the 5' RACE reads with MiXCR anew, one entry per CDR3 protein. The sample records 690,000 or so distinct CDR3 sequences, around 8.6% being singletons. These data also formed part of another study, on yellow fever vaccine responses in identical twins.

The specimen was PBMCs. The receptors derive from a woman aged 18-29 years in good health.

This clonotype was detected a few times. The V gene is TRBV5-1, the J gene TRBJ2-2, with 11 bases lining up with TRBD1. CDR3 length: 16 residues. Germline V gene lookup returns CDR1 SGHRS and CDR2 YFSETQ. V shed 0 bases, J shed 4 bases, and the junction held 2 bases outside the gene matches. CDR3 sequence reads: CASSLAGTGGTGELFF. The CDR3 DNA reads TGCGCCAGCAGCTTGGCTGGGACAGGGGGCACCGGGGAGCTGTTTTTT.

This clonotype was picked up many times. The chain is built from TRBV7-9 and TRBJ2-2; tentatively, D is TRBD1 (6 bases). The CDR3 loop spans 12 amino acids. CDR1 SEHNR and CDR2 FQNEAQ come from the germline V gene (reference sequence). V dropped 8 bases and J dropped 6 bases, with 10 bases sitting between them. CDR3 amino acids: CASGGLAGELFF. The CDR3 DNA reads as TGTGCCAGCGGGGGCTTGGCCGGGGAGCTGTTTTTT.

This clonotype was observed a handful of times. CDR3 nucleotide sequence: TGTGCCAGCAGCCAAGCTAGCGGAGAATACGGGGAGCTGTTTTTT. It codes for CASSQASGEYGELFF. V usage is TRBV7-6 and J usage is TRBJ2-2, with 7 bases that match TRBD2. The CDR3 length is 15 residues. Germline lookup yields CDR1 SGHVS and CDR2 FNYEAQ. V gave up 5 bases and J gave up 7 bases; unmatched junction bases: 10. Full variable domain (outside the CDR3, taken from reference TRBV7-6 and TRBJ2-2): GAGVSQSPRYKVTKRGQDVALRCDPISGHVSLYWYRQALGQGPEFLTYFNYEAQQDKSGLPNDRFSAERPEGSISTLTIQRTEQRDSAMYRCASSQASGEYGELFFGEGSRLTVL.

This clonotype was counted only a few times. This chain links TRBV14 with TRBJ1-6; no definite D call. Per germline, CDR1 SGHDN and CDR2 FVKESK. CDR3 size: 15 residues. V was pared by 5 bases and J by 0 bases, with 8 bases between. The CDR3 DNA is TGTGCCAGCAGCGAAATGGGCTCCTATAATTCACCCCTCCACTTT. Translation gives CASSEMGSYNSPLHF.

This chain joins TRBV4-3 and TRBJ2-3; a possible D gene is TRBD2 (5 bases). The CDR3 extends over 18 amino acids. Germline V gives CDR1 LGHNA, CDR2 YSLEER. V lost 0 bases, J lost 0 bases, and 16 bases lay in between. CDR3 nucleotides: TGCGCCAGCAGCCAAGATCGGGGTGTTGGCGGGAGCACAGATACGCAGTATTTT. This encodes CASSQDRGVGGSTDTQYF.

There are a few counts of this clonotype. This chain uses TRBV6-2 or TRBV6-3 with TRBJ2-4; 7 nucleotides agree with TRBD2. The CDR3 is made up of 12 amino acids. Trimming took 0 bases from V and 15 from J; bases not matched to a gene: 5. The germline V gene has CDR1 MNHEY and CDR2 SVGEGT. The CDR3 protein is CASSYSSGGWYF. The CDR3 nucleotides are TGTGCCAGCAGTTACTCGTCGGGGGGATGGTACTTC.

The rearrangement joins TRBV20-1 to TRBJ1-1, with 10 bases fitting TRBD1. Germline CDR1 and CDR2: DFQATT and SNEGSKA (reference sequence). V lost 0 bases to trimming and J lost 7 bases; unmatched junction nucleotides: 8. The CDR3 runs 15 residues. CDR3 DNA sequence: TGCAGTGCTAGAGATCGGGGGACAGGGGAAGGTGAAGCTTTCTTT. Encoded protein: CSARDRGTGEGEAFF.

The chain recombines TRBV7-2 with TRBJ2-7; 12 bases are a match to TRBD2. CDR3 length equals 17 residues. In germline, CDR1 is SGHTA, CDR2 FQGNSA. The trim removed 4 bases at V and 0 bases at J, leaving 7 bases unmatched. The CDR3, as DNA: TGTGCCAGCAGCTCCAAGGGACTAGCGGGTGGCTCCTACGAGCAGTACTTC. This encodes CASSSKGLAGGSYEQYF. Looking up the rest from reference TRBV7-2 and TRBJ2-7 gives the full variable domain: GAGVSQSPSNKVTEKGKDVELRCDPISGHTALYWYRQSLGQGLEFLIYFQGNSAPDKSGLPSDRFSAERTGGSVSTLTIQRTQQEDSAVYLCASSSKGLAGGSYEQYFGPGTRLTVT.

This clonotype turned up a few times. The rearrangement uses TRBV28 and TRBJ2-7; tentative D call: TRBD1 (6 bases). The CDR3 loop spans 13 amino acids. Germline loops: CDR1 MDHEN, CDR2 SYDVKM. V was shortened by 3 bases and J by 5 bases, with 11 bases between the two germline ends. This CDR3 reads CASSFIRGNEQYF. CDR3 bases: TGTGCCAGCAGTTTTATCAGGGGAAACGAGCAGTACTTC.

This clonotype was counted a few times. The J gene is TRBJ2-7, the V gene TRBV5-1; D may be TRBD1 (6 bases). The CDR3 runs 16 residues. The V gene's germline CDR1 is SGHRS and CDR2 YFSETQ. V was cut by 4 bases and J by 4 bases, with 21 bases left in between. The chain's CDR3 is CASSVGQHPGRYEQYF. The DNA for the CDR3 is TGCGCCAGCAGCGTAGGACAGCACCCAGGAAGATACGAGCAGTACTTC.

The CDR3 spells CASSFYGEQYF. CDR3 nucleotides: TGTGCCAGCAGCTTCTACGGGGAGCAGTACTTC. The chain joins TRBV5-6 to TRBJ2-7; D uncertain. The CDR3 contains 11 residues. CDR1 SGHDT and CDR2 YYEEEE come from the germline V gene. The germline V and J ends were trimmed by 2 bases and 7 bases, with 7 bases remaining between them.

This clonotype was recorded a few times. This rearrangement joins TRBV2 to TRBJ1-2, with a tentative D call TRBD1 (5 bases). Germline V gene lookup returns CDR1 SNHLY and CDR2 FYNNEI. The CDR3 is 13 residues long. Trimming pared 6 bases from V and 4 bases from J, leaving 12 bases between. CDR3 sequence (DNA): TGTGCCAGCAGAGCTAGACAGACCTATGGCTACACCTTC. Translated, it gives CASRARQTYGYTF.

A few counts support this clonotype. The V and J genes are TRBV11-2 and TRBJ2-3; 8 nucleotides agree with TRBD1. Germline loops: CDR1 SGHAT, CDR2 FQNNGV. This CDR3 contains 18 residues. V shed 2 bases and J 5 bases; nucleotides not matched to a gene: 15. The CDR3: CASSLLLGQAPLGDTQYF. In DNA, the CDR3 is TGTGCCAGCAGCTTATTGTTGGGACAGGCCCCCTTGGGAGATACGCAGTATTTT.

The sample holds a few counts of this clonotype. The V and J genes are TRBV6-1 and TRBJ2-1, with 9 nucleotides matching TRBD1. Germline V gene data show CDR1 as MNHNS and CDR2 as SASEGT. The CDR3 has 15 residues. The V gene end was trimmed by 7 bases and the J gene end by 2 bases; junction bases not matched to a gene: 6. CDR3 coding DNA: TGTGCCAGCAACGGACAGGGGAAAGCCTACAATGAGCAGTTCTTC. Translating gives CASNGQGKAYNEQFF.

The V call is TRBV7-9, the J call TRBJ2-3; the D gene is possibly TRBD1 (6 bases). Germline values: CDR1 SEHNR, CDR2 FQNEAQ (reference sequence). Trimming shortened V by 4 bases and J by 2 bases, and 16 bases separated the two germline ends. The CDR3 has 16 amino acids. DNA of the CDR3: TGTGCCAGCAGCTCACAGGGAGTCGTCCCCACAGATACGCAGTATTTT. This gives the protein CASSSQGVVPTDTQYF.

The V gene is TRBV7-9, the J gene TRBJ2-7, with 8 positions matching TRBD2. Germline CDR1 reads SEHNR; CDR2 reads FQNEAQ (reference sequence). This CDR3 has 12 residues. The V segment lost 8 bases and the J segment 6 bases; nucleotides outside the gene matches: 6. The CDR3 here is CASEPAGGEQYF. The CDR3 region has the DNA TGTGCCAGCGAACCTGCGGGGGGCGAGCAGTACTTC.